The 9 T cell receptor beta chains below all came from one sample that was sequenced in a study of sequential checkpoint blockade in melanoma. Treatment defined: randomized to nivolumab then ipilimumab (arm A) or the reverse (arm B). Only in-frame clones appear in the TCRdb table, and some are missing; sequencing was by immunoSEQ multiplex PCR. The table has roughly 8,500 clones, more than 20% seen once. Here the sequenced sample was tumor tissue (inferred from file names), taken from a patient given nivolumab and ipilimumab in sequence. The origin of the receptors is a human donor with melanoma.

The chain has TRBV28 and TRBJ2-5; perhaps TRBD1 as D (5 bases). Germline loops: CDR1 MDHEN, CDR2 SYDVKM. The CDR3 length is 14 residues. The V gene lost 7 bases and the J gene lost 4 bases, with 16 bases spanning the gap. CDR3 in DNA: TGTGCCAGCATACCTGGACAAGTCTCAGAGACCCAGTACTTC. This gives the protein CASIPGQVSETQYF.

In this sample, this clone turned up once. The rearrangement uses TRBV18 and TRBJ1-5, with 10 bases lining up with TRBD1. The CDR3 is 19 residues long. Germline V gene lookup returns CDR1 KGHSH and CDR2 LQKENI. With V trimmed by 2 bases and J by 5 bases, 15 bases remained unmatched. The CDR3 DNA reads TGTGCCAGCTCACCAGTCTTTTCGAAGGACAGGGGGTATGATCAGCCCCAGCATTTT. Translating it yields CASSPVFSKDRGYDQPQHF.

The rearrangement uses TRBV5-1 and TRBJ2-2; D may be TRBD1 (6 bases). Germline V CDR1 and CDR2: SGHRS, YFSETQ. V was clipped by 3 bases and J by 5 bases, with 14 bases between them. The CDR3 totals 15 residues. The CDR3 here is CASSSAGVRTGELFF. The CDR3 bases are TGCGCCAGCAGCTCGGCAGGGGTTCGGACCGGGGAGCTGTTTTTT.

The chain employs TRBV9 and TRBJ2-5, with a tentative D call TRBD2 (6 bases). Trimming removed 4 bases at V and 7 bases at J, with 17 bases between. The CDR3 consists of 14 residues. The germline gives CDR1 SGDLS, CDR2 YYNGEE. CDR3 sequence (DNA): TGTGCCAGCAGCACCGGGACTCCCGGAGCGACCCAGTACTTC. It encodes CASSTGTPGATQYF.

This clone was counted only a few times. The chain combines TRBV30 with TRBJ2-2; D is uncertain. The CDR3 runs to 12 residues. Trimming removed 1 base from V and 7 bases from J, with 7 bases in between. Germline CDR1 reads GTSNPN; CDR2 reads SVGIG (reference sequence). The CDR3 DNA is TGTGCCTGGAGTGCTCCTTACGGGGAGCTGTTTTTT. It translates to CAWSAPYGELFF.

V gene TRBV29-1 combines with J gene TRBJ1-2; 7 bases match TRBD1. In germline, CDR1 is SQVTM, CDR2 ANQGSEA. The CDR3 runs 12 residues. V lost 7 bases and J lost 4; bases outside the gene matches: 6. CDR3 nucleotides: TGCAGCGCTCGACAGGGTCTCTATGGCTACACCTTC. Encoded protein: CSARQGLYGYTF.

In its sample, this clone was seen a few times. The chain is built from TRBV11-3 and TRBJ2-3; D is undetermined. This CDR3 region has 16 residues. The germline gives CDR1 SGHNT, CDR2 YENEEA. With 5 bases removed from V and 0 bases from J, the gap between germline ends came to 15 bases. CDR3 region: CASSPPSPASTDTQYF. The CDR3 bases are TGTGCCAGCAGCCCCCCTTCGCCAGCTAGCACAGATACGCAGTATTTT.

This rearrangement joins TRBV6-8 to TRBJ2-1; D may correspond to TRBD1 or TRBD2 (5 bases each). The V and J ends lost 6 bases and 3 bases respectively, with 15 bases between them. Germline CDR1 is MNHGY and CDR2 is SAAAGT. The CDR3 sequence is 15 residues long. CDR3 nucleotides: TGTGCCAGCAGGGGACCGCGCTTTGGCTACAATGAGCAGTTCTTC. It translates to CASRGPRFGYNEQFF.

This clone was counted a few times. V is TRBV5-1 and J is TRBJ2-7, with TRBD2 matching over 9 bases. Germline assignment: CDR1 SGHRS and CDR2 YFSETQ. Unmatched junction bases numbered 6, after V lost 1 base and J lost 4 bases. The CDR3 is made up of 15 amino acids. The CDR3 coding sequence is TGCGCCAGCAGCTTGAATGCGGGGGGGCCTTACGAGCAGTACTTC. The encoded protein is CASSLNAGGPYEQYF.